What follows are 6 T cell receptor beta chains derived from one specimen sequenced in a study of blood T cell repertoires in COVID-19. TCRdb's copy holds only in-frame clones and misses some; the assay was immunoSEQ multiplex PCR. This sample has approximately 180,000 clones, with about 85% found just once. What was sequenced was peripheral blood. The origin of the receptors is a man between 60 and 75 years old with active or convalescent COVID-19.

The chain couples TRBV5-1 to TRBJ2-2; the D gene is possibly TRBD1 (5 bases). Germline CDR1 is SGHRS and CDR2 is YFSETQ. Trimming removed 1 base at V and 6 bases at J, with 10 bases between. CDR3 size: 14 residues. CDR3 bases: TGCGCCAGCAGCTTGTTTGGGGCTGCCGGGGAGCTGTTTTTT. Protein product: CASSLFGAAGELFF.

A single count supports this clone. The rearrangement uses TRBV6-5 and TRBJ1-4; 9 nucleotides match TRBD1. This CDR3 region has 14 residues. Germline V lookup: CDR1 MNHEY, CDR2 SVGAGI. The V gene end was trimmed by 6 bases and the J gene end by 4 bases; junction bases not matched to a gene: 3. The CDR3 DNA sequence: TGTGCCAGCAGGGAGACAGGGGGTAATGAAAAACTGTTTTTT. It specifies CASRETGGNEKLFF.

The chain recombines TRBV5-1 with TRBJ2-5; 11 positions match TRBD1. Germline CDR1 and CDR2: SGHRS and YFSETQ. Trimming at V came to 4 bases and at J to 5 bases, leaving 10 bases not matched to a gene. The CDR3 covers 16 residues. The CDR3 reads CASSTPGTGGRETQYF. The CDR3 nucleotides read TGCGCCAGCAGCACCCCAGGGACAGGGGGACGGGAGACCCAGTACTTC.

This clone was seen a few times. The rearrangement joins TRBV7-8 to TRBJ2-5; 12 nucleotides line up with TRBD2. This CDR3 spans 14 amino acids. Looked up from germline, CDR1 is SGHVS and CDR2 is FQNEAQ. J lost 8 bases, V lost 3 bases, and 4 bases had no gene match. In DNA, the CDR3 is TGTGCCAGCAGCTTTCGGACTAGCGGGGAAACCCAGTACTTC. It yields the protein CASSFRTSGETQYF.

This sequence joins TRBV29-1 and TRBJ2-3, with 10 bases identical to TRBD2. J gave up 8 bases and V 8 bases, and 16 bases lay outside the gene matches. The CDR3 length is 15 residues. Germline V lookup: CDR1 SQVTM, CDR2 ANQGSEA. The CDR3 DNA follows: TGCAGCTCCGGTCCCAGCGGGGGGGCTTTTGGTACGCAGTATTTT. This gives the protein CSSGPSGGAFGTQYF.

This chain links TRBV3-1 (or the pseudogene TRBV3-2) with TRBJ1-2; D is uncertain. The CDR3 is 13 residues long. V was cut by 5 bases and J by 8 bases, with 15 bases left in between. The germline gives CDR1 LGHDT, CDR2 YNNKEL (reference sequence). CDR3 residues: CASSSLLSGGYTF. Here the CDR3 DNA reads TGTGCCAGCAGCTCACTTCTATCGGGAGGCTACACCTTC.